These 17 T cell receptor beta chains originate from one sample sequenced in a study of T cells in Graves' hyperthyroidism and ophthalmopathy. Researchers amplified the TCR beta CDR3 regions from RNA transcripts. HTBI primers were used for first-round RT-PCR of the TCR CDR3. TCRdb re-analysed the multiplex PCR reads in MiXCR, keeping a single row per CDR3 protein. The profile shows a few hundred thousand distinct CDR3 sequences, around 42% of them singletons. Sequenced input: peripheral blood or thyroid tissue (not recorded which). The receptors were gathered from a woman aged 18-30 years with Graves' hyperthyroidism.

This chain uses TRBV19 with TRBJ2-5, with TRBD2 identical over 11 bases. This CDR3 region has 14 residues. Trimming took 3 bases from V and 4 from J; bases not matched to a gene: 1. Germline V gives CDR1 LNHDA, CDR2 SQIVND (reference sequence). CDR3 nucleotide sequence: TGTGCCAGTAGTATTAGCGGGAGGGCAGAGACCCAGTACTTC. It translates to CASSISGRAETQYF.

V is TRBV29-1 and J is TRBJ1-1, with D tentatively TRBD1 (6 bases). Germline V gene lookup returns CDR1 SQVTM and CDR2 ANQGSEA. The CDR3 is 11 residues long. The chain's CDR3 is CSGGADTEAFF. The DNA for the CDR3 is TGCAGTGGGGGCGCGGACACTGAAGCTTTCTTT.

This clonotype was detected many times. The V gene is TRBV7-2, the J gene TRBJ2-7; 7 bases align to TRBD2. Germline V gene lookup returns CDR1 SGHTA and CDR2 FQGNSA. The J segment lost 3 bases and the V segment lost 1 base, leaving 9 bases of the junction unmatched. This CDR3 has 16 amino acids. In DNA, the CDR3 is TGTGCCAGCAGCTTAGGTTTTCGGCGGGAGTTCTACGAGCAGTACTTC. As protein: CASSLGFRREFYEQYF.

The V and J genes are TRBV7-8 and TRBJ2-7; D possibly corresponds to TRBD2 (5 bases). V was clipped by 5 bases and J by 4 bases, with 15 bases between them. The CDR3 covers 14 residues. Germline values: CDR1 SGHVS, CDR2 FQNEAQ. The CDR3 protein is CASSVDGAGYEQYF. The CDR3 DNA sequence: TGTGCCAGCAGCGTGGATGGTGCGGGTTACGAGCAGTACTTC.

This clonotype showed up just a few times. The chain is built from TRBV24-1 and TRBJ2-7, with D unresolved. Germline V gives CDR1 KGHDR, CDR2 SFDVKD. The CDR3 runs to 14 residues. The V end was cut by 6 bases, the J end by 3 bases, with 14 bases between. CDR3 nucleotides: TGTGCCACCAGTTCGGGCCAGGTTAACTACGAGCAGTACTTC. Translating it yields CATSSGQVNYEQYF.

The genes are TRBV7-9 and TRBJ2-5; 7 positions agree with TRBD1. The CDR3 length is 16 residues. Germline CDR1 and CDR2: SEHNR and FQNEAQ (reference sequence). With 5 bases clipped from V and 5 bases from J, the junction kept 14 bases outside the gene matches. CDR3 DNA: TGTGCCAGCAGCCAAGATGGGTGGTTCAGGGGGGAGACCCAGTACTTC. It specifies CASSQDGWFRGETQYF.

A few counts support this clonotype. The rearrangement joins TRBV7-2 to TRBJ2-6; D is perhaps TRBD1 (6 bases). V was pared by 5 bases and J by 17 bases, with 22 bases between. From germline, CDR1 is SGHTA and CDR2 FQGNSA. CDR3 size: 14 residues. The CDR3 DNA sequence: TGTGCCAGCAGCCCCTGGGTCAGGGGACAAATCGTGACTTTC. Protein: CASSPWVRGQIVTF.

This clonotype was seen at least ten times. This chain links TRBV4-3 with TRBJ1-1; D not resolved. V shed 3 bases and J shed 0 bases, with 11 bases lying between them. Germline assignment: CDR1 LGHNA and CDR2 YSLEER. The CDR3 totals 15 residues. Here the CDR3 DNA reads TGCGCCAGCAGCCATACTCGAGGAATGAACACTGAAGCTTTCTTT. Translation gives CASSHTRGMNTEAFF.

V usage is TRBV7-9 and J usage is TRBJ2-5; D possibly corresponds to TRBD2 (5 bases). Germline CDR1 SEHNR, CDR2 FQNEAQ (reference sequence). Trimming stripped 1 base from V and 4 bases from J, with 13 bases between. The length of the CDR3 is 15 residues. CDR3 protein: CASSLGGIRIETQYF. Written as DNA, the CDR3 is TGTGCCAGCAGCTTAGGAGGGATAAGGATAGAGACCCAGTACTTC.

This clonotype was recorded at least ten times. This chain uses TRBV19 with TRBJ2-2; 7 nucleotides match TRBD1. The length of the CDR3 is 15 residues. Per germline, CDR1 LNHDA and CDR2 SQIVND (reference sequence). J lost 8 bases, V lost 3 bases, and 9 bases had no gene match. Here the CDR3 reads CASSMMTGMAGELFF. In DNA form, the CDR3 reads TGTGCCAGTAGTATGATGACAGGGATGGCTGGGGAGCTGTTTTTT.

This clonotype was found many times. The gene calls are TRBV10-3 and TRBJ1-1, with TRBD1 as a possible D gene (5 bases). The CDR3 extends over 13 amino acids. Germline values: CDR1 ENHRY, CDR2 SYGVKD. Trimming left V 6 bases short and J 2 bases short, with 10 bases between. CDR3: CAISSDRNTEAFF. CDR3 in DNA: TGTGCCATCAGCTCAGACAGAAACACTGAAGCTTTCTTT.

The genes are TRBV9 and TRBJ1-5; D unclear. Per germline, CDR1 SGDLS and CDR2 YYNGEE. Trimming took off 5 bases at V and 0 bases at J, with 12 bases between the two ends. This CDR3 has 15 residues. The DNA of the CDR3 is TGTGCCAGCAGTGGCGCGGCGAATAGCAATCAGCCCCAGCATTTT. This translates into CASSGAANSNQPQHF.

The chain is built from TRBV7-8 and TRBJ1-2; no definite D call. Per the germline V gene, CDR1 is SGHVS and CDR2 is FQNEAQ. Trimming removed 1 base from V and 10 bases from J, with 10 bases in between. CDR3 length equals 12 residues. Here the CDR3 DNA reads TGTGCCAGCAGCTTAGACAAAGGCCCCTACACCTTC. Translating it yields CASSLDKGPYTF.

As to this clonotype: Here the CDR3 omits its conserved ending phenylalanine or tryptophan, so a read error is the likely source. The limits of the CDR3 on the DNA are not certain, so only TCRdb's listed CDR3 is given. The chain links TRBV2 to TRBJ1-4; no check of the table's D call, TRBD1, against the DNA was made. Germline assignment: CDR1 SNHLY and CDR2 FYNNEI. Inclusive of both ends, the CDR3 amounts to 10 amino acids. The CDR3: CASSLQGYGY.

This clonotype turned up a few times. CDR3: CAICRRTGNEQFF. The CDR3 nucleotides are TGTGCCATCTGTCGACGTACAGGCAATGAGCAGTTCTTC. The V call is TRBV10-3, the J call TRBJ2-1; tentative D call: TRBD1 (5 bases). The CDR3 extends over 13 amino acids. V was cut by 8 bases and J by 6 bases, with 14 bases left in between. Per the germline V gene, CDR1 is ENHRY and CDR2 is SYGVKD.

This chain uses TRBV7-2 with TRBJ2-7; TRBD2 matches 10 bases. This CDR3 has 17 amino acids. Germline V lookup: CDR1 SGHTA, CDR2 FQGNSA. V shed 4 bases, J shed 4 bases, and the junction held 13 bases outside the gene matches. CDR3 DNA: TGTGCCAGCAGCTCCCCCCGGTCTAGCGGGAGCGCGTACGAGCAGTACTTC. It translates to CASSSPRSSGSAYEQYF.

This sequence joins TRBV15 and TRBJ1-6, with D unclear. The CDR3 extends over 13 amino acids. V shed 3 bases and J shed 7 bases, with 7 bases lying between them. Germline CDR1 LNHNV, CDR2 YYDKDF (reference sequence). As DNA, the CDR3 is TGTGCCACCAGCAGCGGCTACAATTCACCCCTCCACTTT. Protein product: CATSSGYNSPLHF.